This T cell receptor (beta chain) stems from a study of neurological immune-mediated disorders. Ten or more counts support this clonotype. V was cut by 0 bases and J by 0 bases, with 18 bases left in between. This CDR3 region has 18 residues. Germline CDR1 is DFQATT and CDR2 is SNEGSKA (reference sequence). MiXCR, applied by TCRdb to the 5' RACE reads, yields one record per CDR3 protein. The sample has over 60,000 distinct CDR3 sequences, roughly 4.7% seen once. The rearrangement links TRBV20-1 to TRBJ2-4, with a possible D match to TRBD2 (7 bases). Specimen: PBMCs. The sequence was obtained from a young woman with multiple sclerosis. Written as DNA, the CDR3 is TGCAGTGCTAGAGATTCGGGGGGCGCAGGAGGAGCCAAAAACATTCAGTACTTC. It encodes CSARDSGGAGGAKNIQYF.